This passage covers 11 T cell receptor beta chains from one sample sequenced in a study of OX40 agonist ivuxolimab in advanced cancers. The table came from immunoSEQ multiplex PCR; TCRdb's copy has only in-frame clones and leaves some out. The sample consists of 45,000 to 50,000 clones, about three quarters of them appearing once. The material was CD4+ or CD8+ T cells sorted from blood, obtained in a trial of the OX40 agonist ivuxolimab. These receptors came from an adult with an advanced solid tumor such as melanoma, head and neck, liver or kidney cancer.

This clone was counted between two and nine times. Here the CDR3 DNA reads TGTGCCAGCAAGGGCGGGTGGAGTATCACCGGGGAGCTGTTTTTT. Translated: CASKGGWSITGELFF. The chain has TRBV2 and TRBJ2-2, with D perhaps matching TRBD2 (5 bases). Germline V gives CDR1 SNHLY, CDR2 FYNNEI. The germline V and J ends were trimmed by 7 bases and 4 bases, with 16 bases remaining between them. This CDR3 has 15 residues.

A few counts support this clone. The V gene is TRBV5-6, the J gene TRBJ2-5; TRBD2 might be the D (5 bases). Germline V gene sequence: CDR1 SGHDT, CDR2 YYEEEE. Trimming pared 4 bases from V and 5 bases from J, leaving 12 bases between. The CDR3 covers 13 residues. This CDR3 reads CASSDGVGETQYF. CDR3 sequence (DNA): TGTGCCAGCAGCGACGGGGTCGGGGAGACCCAGTACTTC.

This clone was seen just once. The rearrangement links TRBV4-3 to TRBJ2-2; 12 bases agree with TRBD2. Germline CDR1 and CDR2: LGHNA and YSLEER. The CDR3 is made up of 16 amino acids. Losses at the gene ends were 1 base for V and 6 bases for J; bases not matched to a gene: 3. The CDR3 coding sequence is TGCGCCAGCAGCCAAGGACTAGCGGGAGACCCCGGGGAGCTGTTTTTT. Residues: CASSQGLAGDPGELFF.

V and J are TRBV7-3 and TRBJ2-7; D is possibly TRBD2 (5 bases). Per the germline V gene, CDR1 is SGHTA and CDR2 is FQGTGA. This CDR3 has 13 residues. V was cut by 3 bases and J by 7 bases, with 13 bases left in between. The CDR3 nucleotides are TGTGCCAGCAGCTTCTCGCTAGCTCAGGAGCAGTACTTC. Amino acid sequence: CASSFSLAQEQYF.

The chain carries TRBV29-1 and TRBJ1-4; 8 positions agree with TRBD1. V dropped 4 bases and J dropped 0; count of bases not matched to a gene: 16. The CDR3 runs to 19 residues. Germline V lookup: CDR1 SQVTM, CDR2 ANQGSEA. The CDR3 is CSVGSGIRQGTPTNEKLFF. The CDR3 nucleotides read TGCAGCGTTGGTAGCGGGATCAGACAGGGGACACCAACTAATGAAAAACTGTTTTTT.

The V gene is TRBV5-1, the J gene TRBJ2-6; D unresolved. V lost 4 bases to trimming and J lost 4 bases, with 12 bases between them. The CDR3 contains 15 residues. The germline V gene has CDR1 SGHRS and CDR2 YFSETQ. CDR3 coding DNA: TGCGCCAGCAGCCCTGATTCGGCGGGGGCCAACGTCCTGACTTTC. This codes for CASSPDSAGANVLTF.

The chain couples TRBV29-1 to TRBJ2-1, with D maybe TRBD2 (6 bases). The CDR3 contains 13 residues. Germline loops: CDR1 SQVTM, CDR2 ANQGSEA. V lost 8 bases and J lost 3, with 14 bases in between. The CDR3 nucleotides are TGCAGCCCCGATTCGGGAGACTACAATGAGCAGTTCTTC. Its translation is CSPDSGDYNEQFF.

The chain recombines TRBV6-1 with TRBJ1-1; D is perhaps TRBD1 (6 bases). There are 15 residues in the CDR3. The germline V gene has CDR1 MNHNS and CDR2 SASEGT. The V end was cut by 0 bases, the J end by 2 bases, with 10 bases between. This chain's CDR3 is CASSEAGQINTEAFF. CDR3 nucleotides: TGTGCCAGCAGTGAAGCGGGACAAATCAACACTGAAGCTTTCTTT.

The rearrangement joins TRBV2 to TRBJ1-3; possible D gene TRBD1, 5 bases. Germline assignment: CDR1 SNHLY and CDR2 FYNNEI. The CDR3 has 11 amino acids. The V end lost 8 bases, the J end lost 8 bases, and 10 bases lay between the germline ends. The CDR3 nucleotides are TGTGCCAGCGGGGAGGGGCACACCATATATTTT. Translation: CASGEGHTIYF.

This clone has more than one count but fewer than ten. The chain employs TRBV25-1 and TRBJ2-3; TRBD2 matches 10 bases. The CDR3 sequence is 18 residues long. J gave up 4 bases and V 1 base, and 11 bases lay outside the gene matches. Germline values: CDR1 MGHDK, CDR2 SYGVNS. CDR3 loop: CASSELRLSGRGADTQYF. DNA of the CDR3: TGTGCCAGCAGTGAATTACGGTTGAGCGGGAGGGGCGCAGATACGCAGTATTTT.

This clone occurred once. V gene TRBV5-4 combines with J gene TRBJ1-5; TRBD1 matches at 9 bases. Losses at the gene ends were 5 bases for V and 6 bases for J; bases not matched to a gene: 9. The CDR3 loop spans 15 amino acids. The germline CDR1 and CDR2 sequences are SGHNT and YYREEE (reference sequence). The CDR3: CASSIGTGSGQPQHF. The CDR3 nucleotides read TGTGCCAGCAGTATCGGGACAGGGAGTGGTCAGCCCCAGCATTTT.